This is a list of T cell receptor beta chains from one sample in a study of blood T cell repertoires in COVID-19. Only in-frame clones appear in the TCRdb table, and some are missing; sequencing was by immunoSEQ multiplex PCR. The sample shows some 120,000 clones, around 82% of them seen only once. What was sequenced was peripheral blood. The receptors stem from a human donor in a cohort sampled during active COVID-19. CDR3s include the opening cysteine and the closing phenylalanine or tryptophan. The D gene is left open where the match is weak. Part of the rows lack a size; the others show once, few, many or a class for expanded clones.

>13|TRBV9|TRBJ2-1|-|TRBD2
CASGTSTYNEQFF
TGTGCCAGCGGGACTAGCACCTACAATGAGCAGTTCTTC
>16|TRBV7-2|TRBJ2-3|-|TRBD1
CASSLPGQGAADTQYF
TGTGCCAGCAGCTTACCCGGACAGGGGGCCGCAGATACGCAGTATTTT
>16|TRBV5-8|TRBJ1-5|-|TRBD1
CASSLYRGNSNQPQHF
TGTGCCAGCAGCTTGTACAGGGGAAATAGCAATCAGCCCCAGCATTTT
>15|TRBV5-1|TRBJ2-3|-|TRBD1
CASSRTGGGTDTQYF
TGCGCCAGCAGCAGGACAGGGGGCGGAACAGATACGCAGTATTTT
>16|TRBV4-2|TRBJ2-5|once|TRBD2
CASSQDPSGGRETQYF
TGTGCCAGCAGCCAAGATCCCAGCGGGGGGAGGGAGACCCAGTACTTC
>12|TRBV28|TRBJ2-7|-|-
CASSSPGRTEHF
TGTGCCAGCAGTTCTCCGGGGAGAACGGAGCACTTC
>14|TRBV11-2|TRBJ1-6|-|-
CASSLNTGFSPLHF
TGTGCCAGCAGCTTAAATACAGGGTTTTCACCCCTCCACTTT
>13|TRBV19|TRBJ1-5|few|-
CASSRGGNQPQHF
TGTGCCAGTAGTCGGGGGGGCAATCAGCCCCAGCATTTT
>15|TRBV5-4|TRBJ2-7|-|TRBD1
CASSSPGQGRYEQYF
TGTGCCAGCAGCAGTCCGGGACAGGGGCGATACGAGCAGTACTTC
>12|TRBV10-1|TRBJ1-1|-|-
CASSIGHSEAFF
TGCGCCAGCAGCATTGGGCATTCTGAAGCTTTCTTT
>13|TRBV28|TRBJ1-1|-|-
CASSLMWATEAFF
TGTGCCAGCAGCCTTATGTGGGCCACTGAAGCTTTCTTT
>15|TRBV5-6|TRBJ2-3|-|-
CASSLLSLSTDTQYF
TGTGCCAGCAGCTTGTTGTCTCTTAGCACAGATACGCAGTATTTT
>11|TRBV28|TRBJ2-1|-|-
CASSGWNEQFF
TGTGCCAGCAGCGGGTGGAATGAGCAGTTCTTC
>19|TRBV1|TRBJ2-2|-|-
CTSSRKRLAAGQNTGELFF
TGCACCAGCAGCCGGAAGAGGCTGGCGGCGGGGCAGAACACCGGGGAGCTGTTTTTT
>15|TRBV3-1/TRBV3-2|TRBJ2-7|-|TRBD2
CASSQGIGGTYEQYF
TGTGCCAGCAGCCAAGGGATCGGGGGGACCTACGAGCAGTACTTC
>14|TRBV5-6|TRBJ1-2|-|-
CASSLVRGGYGYTF
TGTGCCAGCAGCTTGGTAAGGGGGGGGTACGGCTACACCTTC
>15|TRBV6-1|TRBJ2-3|-|-
CASSEPLALGDTQYF
TGTGCCAGCAGTGAACCATTGGCCCTCGGGGATACGCAGTATTTT
>16|TRBV27|TRBJ1-2|-|TRBD1
CASRNSGGASNYGYTF
TGTGCCAGCAGGAACTCAGGGGGCGCGTCTAACTATGGCTACACCTTC